This T cell receptor (beta chain) was captured in a study of blood T cells in healthy people across ages. Study-wide results and limits: A strong correlation between TCR beta diversity and naive T cell percentage was seen. Per-million-T-cell TCR beta diversity fell roughly linearly with age.

The germline gives CDR1 LGHNA, CDR2 YSLEER. V shed 1 base and J 1 base; nucleotides not matched to a gene: 3. The CDR3 is 16 amino acids. Around 10 milliliters of peripheral blood were drawn from each donor. As for this clonotype: Antigen specificity is unknown.

PCR was performed a second time for 7 to 11 cycles using a sample-barcoded 5' primer and a J-beta primer mix. Each cDNA molecule, via a template-switch adaptor with 12 random nucleotides, was tagged. TCRdb reanalysed the 5' RACE reads using MiXCR and keeps one entry per CDR3 protein. The sample has about 1.8 million distinct CDR3 sequences, around 50% seen once. The origin of this receptor is a middle-aged woman in good health. The sequencing sample was made of blood. This rearrangement joins TRBV4-3 to TRBJ2-3; 9 nucleotides agree with TRBD2. CDR3 bases: TGCGCCAGCAGCCAAGCGAGCGGGGGGCGCACAGATACGCAGTATTTT. Protein product: CASSQASGGRTDTQYF.